The clone carrying this TCR beta chain was counted a few times. What it binds is unknown. Healthy bone marrow donors supplied every sample. Trimming cost V 1 base and J 6 bases, with 13 bases left between them. CDR3 length: 14 residues. Per the germline V gene, CDR1 is SGHDT and CDR2 is YYEEEE. The record originates from a study of cytomegalovirus exposure and HLA in healthy donors. Study-wide results and limits: Productive status was seen about 87% or about 30% of the time for most TCR beta V segments in an earlier analysis. The authors later found HLA-associated TCR beta chains more clonally expanded than equally common others.

Primers: 60 Vbeta forward and 13 Jbeta reverse. The data were produced by immunoSEQ multiplex PCR, yet TCRdb's version contains in-frame clones alone and is incomplete. The sample has roughly 100,000 clones, 77% seen once. The clonotype originates from a male donor in good health and CMV-seropositive. Material for sequencing was PBMCs. This sequence joins TRBV5-6 and TRBJ1-1; possibly TRBD1 for D (5 bases). The CDR3 loop is CASSLWQGVPEAFF. For the CDR3, the DNA is TGTGCCAGCAGCTTGTGGCAGGGCGTCCCTGAAGCTTTCTTT.